This paragraph reports one T cell receptor (beta chain). Sequencing was performed with immunoSEQ multiplex PCR; in TCRdb, only in-frame clones are kept and a portion is missing. The sample lists 250,000 or so clones; around nine tenths were seen once. The source of the sample is a study of blood T cell repertoires in COVID-19. Germline CDR1 SGHRS, CDR2 YFSETQ. The CDR3 contains 15 residues. V dropped 4 bases and J dropped 3 bases, with 16 bases sitting between them. This chain connects TRBV5-1 to TRBJ1-2; D possibly corresponds to TRBD1 (6 bases). The sequence came from a woman aged 50 to 60 who had recovered from COVID-19. Source material: PBMCs or T cells enriched from blood (not recorded which). In nucleotides, the CDR3 is TGCGCCAGCAGCCCGAGAGGGGGGGCTTACTATGGCTACACCTTC. Translated: CASSPRGGAYYGYTF.